The subject of this entry is one T cell receptor beta chain. Its matching antigen is unknown. Study-wide findings and caveats: The larger-cohort validation was restricted to a single TCR beta V-J rearrangement rather than whole repertoires. The TCR gene usage of tumor memory CD4+ T cells clustered together with blood and lymph node memory CD4+ cells and with lymph node naive CD4+ cells.

Cells sorted as Tregs were CD4+, CD25+ and CD127-/low. Constant-region reverse primers amplified full-length variable regions, followed by semi-nested Nested Universal Primer A PCR. TCRdb reanalysed the 5' RACE reads using MiXCR and keeps one entry per CDR3 protein. The sample carries 50,000 to 65,000 distinct CDR3 sequences, around 20% recorded once. Looked up from germline, CDR1 is SGHRS and CDR2 is YFSETQ. V was clipped by 3 bases and J by 9 bases; unmatched bases: 8. The length of the CDR3 is 16 residues. This TCR was recovered from a female donor with breast cancer. The material sequenced was tumor-infiltrating Tregs sorted from the breast tumor. The chain couples TRBV5-1 to TRBJ2-6, with 11 nucleotides matching TRBD1. The CDR3 DNA is TGCGCCAGCAGCTCCGGGACAGGGGGTTCGGGCAACGTCCTGACTTTC. This sequence encodes CASSSGTGGSGNVLTF.